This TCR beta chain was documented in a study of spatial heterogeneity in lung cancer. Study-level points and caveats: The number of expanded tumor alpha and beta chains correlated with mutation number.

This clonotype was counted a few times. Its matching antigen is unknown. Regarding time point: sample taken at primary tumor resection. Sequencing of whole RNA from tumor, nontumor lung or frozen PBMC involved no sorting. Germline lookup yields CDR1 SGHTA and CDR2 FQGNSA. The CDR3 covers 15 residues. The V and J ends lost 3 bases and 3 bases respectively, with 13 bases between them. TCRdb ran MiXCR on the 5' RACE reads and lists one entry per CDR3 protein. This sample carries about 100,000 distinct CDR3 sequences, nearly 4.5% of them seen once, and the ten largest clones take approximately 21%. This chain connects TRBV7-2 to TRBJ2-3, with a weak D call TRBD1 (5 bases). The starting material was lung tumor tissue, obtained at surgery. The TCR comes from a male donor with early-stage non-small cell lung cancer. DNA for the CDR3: TGTGCCAGCAGCTTTGGCCTGGGGCGGACAGATACGCAGTATTTT. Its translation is CASSFGLGRTDTQYF. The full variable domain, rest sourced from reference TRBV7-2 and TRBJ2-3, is GAGVSQSPSNKVTEKGKDVELRCDPISGHTALYWYRQSLGQGLEFLIYFQGNSAPDKSGLPSDRFSAERTGGSVSTLTIQRTQQEDSAVYLCASSFGLGRTDTQYFGPGTRLTVL.